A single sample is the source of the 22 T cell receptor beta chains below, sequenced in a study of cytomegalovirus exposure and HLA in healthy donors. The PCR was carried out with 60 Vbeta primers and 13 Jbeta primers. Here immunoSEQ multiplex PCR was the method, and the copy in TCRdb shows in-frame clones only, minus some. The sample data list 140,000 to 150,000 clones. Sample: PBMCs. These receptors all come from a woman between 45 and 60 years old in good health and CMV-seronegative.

The CDR3 is CASSYSGTRGEQYF. The DNA of the CDR3 is TGTGCCAGCAGTTACTCAGGGACTAGAGGCGAGCAGTACTTC. The chain has TRBV6-5 and TRBJ2-7; 8 nucleotides agree with TRBD2. The CDR3 consists of 14 residues. CDR1 is MNHEY, CDR2 SVGAGI, per germline. V lost 0 bases and J lost 6; bases outside the gene matches: 4.

The CDR3 region has the DNA TGTGCCAGCAGTTACGGTAGCGAAGCTTTCTTT. Translated: CASSYGSEAFF. The genes are TRBV27 and TRBJ1-1; D uncertain. The germline V and J ends were trimmed by 4 bases and 8 bases, with 8 bases remaining between them. The CDR3 totals 11 residues. Germline values: CDR1 MNHEY, CDR2 SMNVEV (reference sequence).

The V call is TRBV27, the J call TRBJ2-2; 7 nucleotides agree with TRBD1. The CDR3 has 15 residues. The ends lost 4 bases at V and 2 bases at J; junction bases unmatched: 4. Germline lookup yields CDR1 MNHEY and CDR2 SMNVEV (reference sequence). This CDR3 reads CASSSRGGNTGELFF. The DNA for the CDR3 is TGTGCCAGCAGTTCCCGAGGGGGCAACACCGGGGAGCTGTTTTTT.

CDR3 DNA sequence: TGTGCCAGCAGCGGGCAATACAATGAGCAGTTCTTC. Amino acid sequence: CASSGQYNEQFF. The chain links TRBV9 to TRBJ2-1, with unresolved D. The germline CDR1 and CDR2 sequences are SGDLS and YYNGEE. CDR3 length: 12 residues. Trimming cost V 3 bases and J 4 bases, with 5 bases left between them.

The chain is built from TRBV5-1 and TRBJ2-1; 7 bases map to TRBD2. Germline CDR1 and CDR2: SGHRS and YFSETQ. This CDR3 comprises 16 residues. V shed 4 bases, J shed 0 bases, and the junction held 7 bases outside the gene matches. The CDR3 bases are TGCGCCAGCAGCGCCCTTGGCGGGAGCTCCTACAATGAGCAGTTCTTC. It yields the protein CASSALGGSSYNEQFF.

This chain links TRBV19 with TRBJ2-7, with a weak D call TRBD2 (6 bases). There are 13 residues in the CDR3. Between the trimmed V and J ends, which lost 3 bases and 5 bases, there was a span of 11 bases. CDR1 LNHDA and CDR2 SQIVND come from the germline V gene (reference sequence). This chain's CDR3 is CASSMTGAHEQYF. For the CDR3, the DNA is TGTGCCAGTAGTATGACGGGAGCCCACGAGCAGTACTTC. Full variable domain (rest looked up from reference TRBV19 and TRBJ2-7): DGGITQSPKYLFRKEGQNVTLSCEQNLNHDAMYWYRQDPGQGLRLIYYSQIVNDFQKGDIAEGYSVSREKKESFPLTVTSAQKNPTAFYLCASSMTGAHEQYFGPGTRLTVT.

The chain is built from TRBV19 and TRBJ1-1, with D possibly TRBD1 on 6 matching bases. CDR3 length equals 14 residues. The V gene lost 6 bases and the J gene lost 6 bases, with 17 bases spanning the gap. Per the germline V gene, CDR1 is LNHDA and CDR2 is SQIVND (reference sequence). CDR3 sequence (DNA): TGTGCCAGTAGGGCACAGGGAATCATCTCTGAAGCTTTCTTT. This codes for CASRAQGIISEAFF.

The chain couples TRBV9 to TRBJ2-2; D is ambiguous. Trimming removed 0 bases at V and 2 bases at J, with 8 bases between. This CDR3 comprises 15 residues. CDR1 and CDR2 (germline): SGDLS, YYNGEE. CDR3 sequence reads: CASSVGHRNTGELFF. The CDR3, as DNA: TGTGCCAGCAGCGTAGGACACCGAAACACCGGGGAGCTGTTTTTT.

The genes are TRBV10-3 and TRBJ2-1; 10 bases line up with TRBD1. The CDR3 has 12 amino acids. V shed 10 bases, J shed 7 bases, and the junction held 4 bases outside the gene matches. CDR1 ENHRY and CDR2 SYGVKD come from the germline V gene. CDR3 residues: CATSDRGNEQFF. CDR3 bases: TGTGCCACCTCGGACAGGGGGAATGAGCAGTTCTTC.

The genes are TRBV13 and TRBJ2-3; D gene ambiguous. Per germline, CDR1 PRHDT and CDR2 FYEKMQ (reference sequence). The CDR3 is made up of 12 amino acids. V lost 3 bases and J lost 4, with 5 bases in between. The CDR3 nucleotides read TGTGCCAGCAGCTTTGGCCCAGATACGCAGTATTTT. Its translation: CASSFGPDTQYF.

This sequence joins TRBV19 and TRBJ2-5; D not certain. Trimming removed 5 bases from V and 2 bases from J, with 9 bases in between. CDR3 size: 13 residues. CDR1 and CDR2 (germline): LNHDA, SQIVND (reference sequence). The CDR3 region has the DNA TGTGCCAGTAGTCAGAACAAACAAGAGACCCAGTACTTC. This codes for CASSQNKQETQYF.

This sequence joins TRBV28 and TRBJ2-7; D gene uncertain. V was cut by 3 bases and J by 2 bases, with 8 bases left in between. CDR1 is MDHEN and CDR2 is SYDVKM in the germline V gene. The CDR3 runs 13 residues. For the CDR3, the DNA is TGTGCCAGCAGTTTTACGAGTACCTACGAGCAGTACTTC. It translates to CASSFTSTYEQYF.

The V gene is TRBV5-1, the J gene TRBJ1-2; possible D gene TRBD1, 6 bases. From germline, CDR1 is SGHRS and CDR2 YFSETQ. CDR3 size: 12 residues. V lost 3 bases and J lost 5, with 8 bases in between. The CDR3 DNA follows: TGCGCCAGCAGCTCACAGGGTTATGGCTACACCTTC. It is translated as CASSSQGYGYTF.

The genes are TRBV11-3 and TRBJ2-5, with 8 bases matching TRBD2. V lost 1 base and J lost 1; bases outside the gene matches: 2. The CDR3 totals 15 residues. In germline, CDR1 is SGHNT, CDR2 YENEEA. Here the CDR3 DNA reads TGTGCCAGCAGCTTAGCAGGGACTAGCCAAGAGACCCAGTACTTC. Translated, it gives CASSLAGTSQETQYF.

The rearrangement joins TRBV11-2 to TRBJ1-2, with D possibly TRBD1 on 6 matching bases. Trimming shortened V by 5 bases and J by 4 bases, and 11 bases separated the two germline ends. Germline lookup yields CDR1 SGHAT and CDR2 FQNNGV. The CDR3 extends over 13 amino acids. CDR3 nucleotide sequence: TGTGCCAGCAGCCCGGACAGAGCCTATGGCTACACCTTC. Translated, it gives CASSPDRAYGYTF. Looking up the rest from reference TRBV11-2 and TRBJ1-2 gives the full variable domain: EAGVAQSPRYKIIEKRQSVAFWCNPISGHATLYWYQQILGQGPKLLIQFQNNGVVDDSQLPKDRFSAERLKGVDSTLKIQPAKLEDSAVYLCASSPDRAYGYTFGSGTRLTVV.

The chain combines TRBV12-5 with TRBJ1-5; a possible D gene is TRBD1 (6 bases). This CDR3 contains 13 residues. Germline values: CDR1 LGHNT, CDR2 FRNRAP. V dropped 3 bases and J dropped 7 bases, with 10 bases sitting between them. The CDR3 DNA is TGTGCTAGTGGTTTCCAGGGACACCAGCCCCAGCATTTT. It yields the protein CASGFQGHQPQHF.

The CDR3 here is CASSDDTQAIYF. The CDR3 region has the DNA TGTGCCAGCAGTGATGACACCCAGGCCATATATTTT. This sequence joins TRBV25-1 and TRBJ1-3; no clear D. The V gene's germline CDR1 is MGHDK and CDR2 SYGVNS. The CDR3 extends over 12 amino acids. Trimming removed 3 bases from V and 11 bases from J, with 11 bases in between.

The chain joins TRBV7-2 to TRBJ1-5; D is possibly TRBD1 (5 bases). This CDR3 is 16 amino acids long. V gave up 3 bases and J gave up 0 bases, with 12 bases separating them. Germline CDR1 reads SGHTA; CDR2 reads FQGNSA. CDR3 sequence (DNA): TGTGCCAGCAGCTTTAGGTCAGGGCATAGCAATCAGCCCCAGCATTTT. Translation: CASSFRSGHSNQPQHF. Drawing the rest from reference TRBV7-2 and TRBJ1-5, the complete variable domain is GAGVSQSPSNKVTEKGKDVELRCDPISGHTALYWYRQSLGQGLEFLIYFQGNSAPDKSGLPSDRFSAERTGGSVSTLTIQRTQQEDSAVYLCASSFRSGHSNQPQHFGDGTRLSIL.

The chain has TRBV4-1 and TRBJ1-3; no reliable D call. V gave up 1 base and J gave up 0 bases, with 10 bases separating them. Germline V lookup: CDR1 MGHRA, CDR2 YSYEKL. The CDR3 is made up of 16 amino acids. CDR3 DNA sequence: TGCGCCAGCAGCCAAGTCGGAACAGCCTCTGGAAACACCATATATTTT. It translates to CASSQVGTASGNTIYF.

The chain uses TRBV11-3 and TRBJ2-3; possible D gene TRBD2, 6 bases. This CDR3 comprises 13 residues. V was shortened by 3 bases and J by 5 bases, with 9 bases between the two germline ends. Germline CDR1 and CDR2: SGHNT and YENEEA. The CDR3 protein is CASSLGGLDTQYF. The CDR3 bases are TGTGCCAGCAGCTTGGGGGGATTAGATACGCAGTATTTT.

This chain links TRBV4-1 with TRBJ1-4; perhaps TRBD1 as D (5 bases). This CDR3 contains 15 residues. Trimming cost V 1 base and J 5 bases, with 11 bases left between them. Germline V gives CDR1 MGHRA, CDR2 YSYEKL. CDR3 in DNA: TGCGCCAGCAGCCAAGTGGGGGGGACGAATGAAAAACTGTTTTTT. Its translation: CASSQVGGTNEKLFF.

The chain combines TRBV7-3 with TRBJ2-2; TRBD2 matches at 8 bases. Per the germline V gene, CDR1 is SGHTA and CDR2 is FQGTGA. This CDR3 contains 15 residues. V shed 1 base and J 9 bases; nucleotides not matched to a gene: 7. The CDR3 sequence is CASSLISGAPRELFF. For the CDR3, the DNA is TGTGCCAGCAGCTTAATTAGCGGGGCCCCGCGGGAGCTGTTTTTT.